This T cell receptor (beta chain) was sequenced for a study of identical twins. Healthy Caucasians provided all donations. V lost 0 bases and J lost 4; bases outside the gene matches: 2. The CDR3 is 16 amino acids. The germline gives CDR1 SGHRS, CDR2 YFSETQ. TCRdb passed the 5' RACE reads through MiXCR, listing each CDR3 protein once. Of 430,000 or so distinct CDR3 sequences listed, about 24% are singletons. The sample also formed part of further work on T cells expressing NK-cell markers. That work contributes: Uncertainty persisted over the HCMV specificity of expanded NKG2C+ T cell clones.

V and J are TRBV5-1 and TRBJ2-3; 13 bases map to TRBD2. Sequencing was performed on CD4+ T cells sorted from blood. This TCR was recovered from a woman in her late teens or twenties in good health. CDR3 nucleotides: TGCGCCAGCAGCTTGGGACTAGCGGGAGGCGCAGATACGCAGTATTTT. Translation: CASSLGLAGGADTQYF.